The 3 T cell receptor beta chains presented below share a single source sample, sequenced in a study of blood T cells in healthy people across ages. Using a J-beta primer mix together with a sample-barcoded 5' primer, a second PCR was run for roughly 7 to 12 cycles. TCRdb called the 5' RACE reads again in MiXCR, with one record for every CDR3 protein. The table has some 1.5 million distinct CDR3 sequences, roughly 28% seen once; the top ten hold more than 6%. The material sequenced was blood. The receptors were gathered from a woman in her thirties in good health.

This clonotype has at least ten counts. The gene calls are TRBV7-2 and TRBJ2-5; 9 positions match TRBD1. The germline V gene has CDR1 SGHTA and CDR2 FQGNSA. The CDR3 loop spans 16 amino acids. V was pared by 4 bases and J by 3 bases, with 9 bases of the junction left unmatched. CDR3 residues: CASSSITRTGEETQYF. CDR3 coding DNA: TGTGCCAGCAGCTCAATAACCAGGACAGGGGAAGAGACCCAGTACTTC.

The chain joins TRBV2 to TRBJ2-5; 12 bases agree with TRBD2. This CDR3 contains 16 residues. V trimming: 6 bases; J trimming: 4 bases; junction bases outside the gene matches: 9. Per germline, CDR1 SNHLY and CDR2 FYNNEI. CDR3 in amino acids: CASRTSGRSIAETQYF. Written as DNA, the CDR3 is TGTGCCAGCAGGACTAGCGGGAGATCAATTGCAGAGACCCAGTACTTC.

This clonotype has at least ten counts. The genes are TRBV7-9 and TRBJ2-3; 8 nucleotides match TRBD2. The CDR3 is made up of 15 amino acids. Germline assignment: CDR1 SEHNR and CDR2 FQNEAQ (reference sequence). V lost 6 bases, J lost 1 base, and 6 bases stayed unmatched. DNA of the CDR3: TGTGCCAGCAGTTTATTTAGCGGGGGCACAGATACGCAGTATTTT. It specifies CASSLFSGGTDTQYF. Combining the CDR3 with reference TRBV7-9 and TRBJ2-3 gives the whole variable domain DTGVSQNPRHKITKRGQNVTFRCDPISEHNRLYWYRQTLGQGPEFLTYFQNEAQLEKSRLLSDRFSAERPKGSFSTLEIQRTEQGDSAMYLCASSLFSGGTDTQYFGPGTRLTVL.